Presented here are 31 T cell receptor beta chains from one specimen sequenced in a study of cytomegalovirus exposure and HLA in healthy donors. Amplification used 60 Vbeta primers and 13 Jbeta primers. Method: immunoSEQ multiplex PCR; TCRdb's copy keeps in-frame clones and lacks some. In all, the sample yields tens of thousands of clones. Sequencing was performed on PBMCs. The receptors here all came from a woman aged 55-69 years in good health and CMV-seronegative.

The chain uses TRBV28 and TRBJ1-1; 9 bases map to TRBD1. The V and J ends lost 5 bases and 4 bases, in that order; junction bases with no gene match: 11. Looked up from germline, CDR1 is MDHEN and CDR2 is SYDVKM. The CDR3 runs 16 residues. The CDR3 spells CASSLYGTGFSTEAFF. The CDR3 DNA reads TGTGCCAGCAGTCTTTACGGGACAGGGTTCAGCACTGAAGCTTTCTTT.

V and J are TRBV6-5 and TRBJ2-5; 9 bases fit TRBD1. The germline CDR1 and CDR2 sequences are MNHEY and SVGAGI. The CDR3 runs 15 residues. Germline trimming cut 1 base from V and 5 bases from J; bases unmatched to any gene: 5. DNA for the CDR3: TGTGCCAGCAGTTACTGGACAGGGGCTAGGGAGACCCAGTACTTC. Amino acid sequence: CASSYWTGARETQYF.

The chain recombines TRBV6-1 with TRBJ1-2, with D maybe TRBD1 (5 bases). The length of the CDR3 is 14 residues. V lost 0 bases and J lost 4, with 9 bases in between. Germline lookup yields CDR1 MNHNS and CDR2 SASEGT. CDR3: CASSEALDSYGYTF. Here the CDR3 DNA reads TGTGCCAGCAGTGAAGCGCTTGACAGCTATGGCTACACCTTC.

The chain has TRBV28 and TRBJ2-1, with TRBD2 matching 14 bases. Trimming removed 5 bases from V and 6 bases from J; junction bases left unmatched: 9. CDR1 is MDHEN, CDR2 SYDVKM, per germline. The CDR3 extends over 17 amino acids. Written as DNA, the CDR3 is TGTGCCAGCAGTGTCGCGGGACTAGCGGGAGACTCCAATGAGCAGTTCTTC. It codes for CASSVAGLAGDSNEQFF. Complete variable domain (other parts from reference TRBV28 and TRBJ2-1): DVKVTQSSRYLVKRTGEKVFLECVQDMDHENMFWYRQDPGLGLRLIYFSYDVKMKEKGDIPEGYSVSREKKERFSLILESASTNQTSMYLCASSVAGLAGDSNEQFFGPGTRLTVL.

The CDR3 reads CASSSVAGGGTDTQYF. CDR3 nucleotide sequence: TGTGCCAGCAGTTCTGTGGCGGGAGGGGGCACAGATACGCAGTATTTT. The rearrangement links TRBV27 to TRBJ2-3; 9 nucleotides agree with TRBD2. CDR1 and CDR2 from the germline V gene are MNHEY and SMNVEV (reference sequence). V lost 4 bases and J lost 1; bases outside the gene matches: 6. This CDR3 contains 16 residues.

CDR3 region: CAWSSQQSNSPLHF. In DNA form, the CDR3 reads TGTGCCTGGAGTTCACAACAGAGTAATTCACCCCTCCACTTT. The V gene is TRBV30, the J gene TRBJ1-6; D not certain. This CDR3 has 14 amino acids. The V gene lost 2 bases and the J gene lost 6 bases, with 11 bases spanning the gap. Per the germline V gene, CDR1 is GTSNPN and CDR2 is SVGIG (reference sequence). Drawing the rest from reference TRBV30 and TRBJ1-6, the complete variable domain is SQTIHQWPATLVQPVGSPLSLECTVEGTSNPNLYWYRQAAGRGLQLLFYSVGIGQISSEVPQNLSASRPQDRQFILSSKKLLLSDSGFYLCAWSSQQSNSPLHFGNGTRLTVT.

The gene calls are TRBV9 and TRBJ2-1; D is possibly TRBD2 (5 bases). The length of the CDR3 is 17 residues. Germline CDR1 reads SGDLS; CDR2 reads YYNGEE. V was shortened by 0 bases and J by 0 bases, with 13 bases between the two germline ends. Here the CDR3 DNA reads TGTGCCAGCAGCGTAGATCTCAGCGGTAGCTCCTACAATGAGCAGTTCTTC. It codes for CASSVDLSGSSYNEQFF.

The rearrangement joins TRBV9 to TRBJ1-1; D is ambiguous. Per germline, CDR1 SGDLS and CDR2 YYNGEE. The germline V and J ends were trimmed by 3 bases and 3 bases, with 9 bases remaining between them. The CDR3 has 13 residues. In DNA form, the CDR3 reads TGTGCCAGCAGCGCACAGACACACACTGAAGCTTTCTTT. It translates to CASSAQTHTEAFF.

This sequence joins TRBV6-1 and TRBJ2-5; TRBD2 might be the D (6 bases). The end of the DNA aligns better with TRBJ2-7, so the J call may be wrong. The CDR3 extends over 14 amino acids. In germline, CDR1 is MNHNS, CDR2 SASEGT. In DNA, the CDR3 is TGTGCCAGCAATTACCCGGGACTGAACTACGAGCAGTACTTC. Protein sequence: CASNYPGLNYEQYF.

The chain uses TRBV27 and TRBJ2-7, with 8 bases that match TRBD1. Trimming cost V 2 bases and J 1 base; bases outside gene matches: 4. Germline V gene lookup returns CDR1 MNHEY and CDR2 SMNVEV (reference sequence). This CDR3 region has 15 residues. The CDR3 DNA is TGTGCCAGCAGTTTAGTCGGGACAGGATCCTACGAGCAGTACTTC. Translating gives CASSLVGTGSYEQYF.

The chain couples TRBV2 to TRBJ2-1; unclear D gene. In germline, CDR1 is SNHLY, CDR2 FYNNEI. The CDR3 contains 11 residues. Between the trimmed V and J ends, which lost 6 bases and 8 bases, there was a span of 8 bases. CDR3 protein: CASRTVDEQFF. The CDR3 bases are TGTGCCAGCAGAACTGTGGATGAGCAGTTCTTC.

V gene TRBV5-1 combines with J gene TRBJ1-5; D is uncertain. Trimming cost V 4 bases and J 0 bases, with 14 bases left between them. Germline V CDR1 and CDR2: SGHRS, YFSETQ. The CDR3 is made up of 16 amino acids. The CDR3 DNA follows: TGCGCCAGCAGCCATGCGCGGGTTTATAGCAATCAGCCCCAGCATTTT. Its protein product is CASSHARVYSNQPQHF.

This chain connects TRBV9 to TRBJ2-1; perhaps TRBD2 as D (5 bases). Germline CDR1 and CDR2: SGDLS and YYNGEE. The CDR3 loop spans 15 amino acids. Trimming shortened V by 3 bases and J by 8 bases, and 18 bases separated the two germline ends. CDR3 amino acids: CASSARRRELDEQFF. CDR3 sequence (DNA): TGTGCCAGCAGCGCTCGACGTAGGGAGTTGGATGAGCAGTTCTTC.

Here the CDR3 DNA reads TGTGCCGGGCGGGGGGGGTTCAATCAGCCCCAGCATTTT. It is translated as CAGRGGFNQPQHF. This chain connects TRBV28 to TRBJ1-5, with D tentatively TRBD1 (5 bases). CDR3 length equals 13 residues. Germline values: CDR1 MDHEN, CDR2 SYDVKM. Trimming took off 11 bases at V and 3 bases at J, with 14 bases between the two ends.

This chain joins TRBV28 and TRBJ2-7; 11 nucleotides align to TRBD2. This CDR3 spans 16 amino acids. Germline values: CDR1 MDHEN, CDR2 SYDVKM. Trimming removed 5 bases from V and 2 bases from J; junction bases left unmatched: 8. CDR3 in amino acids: CASSRWGTSGTYEQYF. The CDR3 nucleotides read TGTGCCAGCAGTCGGTGGGGGACTAGCGGAACCTACGAGCAGTACTTC.

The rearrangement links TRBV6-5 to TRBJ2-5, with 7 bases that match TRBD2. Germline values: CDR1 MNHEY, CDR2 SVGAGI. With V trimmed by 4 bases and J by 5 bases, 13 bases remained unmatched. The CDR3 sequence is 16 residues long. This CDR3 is CASSWGTGGGVETQYF. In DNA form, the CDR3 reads TGTGCCAGCAGTTGGGGAACGGGAGGAGGAGTGGAGACCCAGTACTTC.

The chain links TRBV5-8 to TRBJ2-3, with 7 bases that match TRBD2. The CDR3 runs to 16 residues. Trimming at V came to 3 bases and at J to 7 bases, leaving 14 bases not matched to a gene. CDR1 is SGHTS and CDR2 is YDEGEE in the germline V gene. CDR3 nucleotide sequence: TGTGCCAGCAGCTCCCGCCGGGACTACCGACCATATACGCAGTATTTT. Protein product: CASSSRRDYRPYTQYF.

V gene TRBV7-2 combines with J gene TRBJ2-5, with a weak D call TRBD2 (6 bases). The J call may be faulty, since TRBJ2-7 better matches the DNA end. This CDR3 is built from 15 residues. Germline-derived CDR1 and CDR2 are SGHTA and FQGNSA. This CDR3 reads CASSSAPSASYEQYF. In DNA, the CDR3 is TGTGCCAGCAGTTCCGCCCCTAGCGCCTCCTACGAGCAGTACTTC.

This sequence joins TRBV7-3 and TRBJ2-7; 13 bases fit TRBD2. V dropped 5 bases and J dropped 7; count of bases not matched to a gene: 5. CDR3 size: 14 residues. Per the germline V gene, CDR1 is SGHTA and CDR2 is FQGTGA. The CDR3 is CASSPGTSGTEQYF. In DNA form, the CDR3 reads TGTGCCAGCAGCCCCGGGACTAGCGGGACTGAGCAGTACTTC.

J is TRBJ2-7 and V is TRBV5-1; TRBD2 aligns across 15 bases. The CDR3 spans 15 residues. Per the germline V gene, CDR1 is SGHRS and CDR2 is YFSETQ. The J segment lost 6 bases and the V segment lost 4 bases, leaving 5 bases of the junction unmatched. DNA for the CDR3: TGCGCCAGCAGCCGGACTAGCGGGAGGGCCATCGAGCAGTACTTC. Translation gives CASSRTSGRAIEQYF.

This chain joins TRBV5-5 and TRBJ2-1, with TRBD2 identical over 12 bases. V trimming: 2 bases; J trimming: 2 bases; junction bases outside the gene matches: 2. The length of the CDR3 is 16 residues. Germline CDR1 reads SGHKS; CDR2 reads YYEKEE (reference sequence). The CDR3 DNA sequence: TGTGCCAGCAGCTTAGGACTAGCGGGAACCTACAATGAGCAGTTCTTC. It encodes CASSLGLAGTYNEQFF.

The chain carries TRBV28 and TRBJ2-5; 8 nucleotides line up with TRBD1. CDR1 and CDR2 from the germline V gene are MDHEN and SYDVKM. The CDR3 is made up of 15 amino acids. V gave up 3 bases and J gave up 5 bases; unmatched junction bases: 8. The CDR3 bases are TGTGCCAGCAGTTTCCTCAGGGGGCGCCGGGAGACCCAGTACTTC. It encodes CASSFLRGRRETQYF.

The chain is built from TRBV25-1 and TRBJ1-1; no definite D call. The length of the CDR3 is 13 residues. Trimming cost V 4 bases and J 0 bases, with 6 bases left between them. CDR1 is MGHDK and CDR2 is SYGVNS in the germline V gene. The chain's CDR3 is CASSGRVNTEAFF. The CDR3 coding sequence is TGTGCCAGCAGTGGTCGTGTGAACACTGAAGCTTTCTTT.

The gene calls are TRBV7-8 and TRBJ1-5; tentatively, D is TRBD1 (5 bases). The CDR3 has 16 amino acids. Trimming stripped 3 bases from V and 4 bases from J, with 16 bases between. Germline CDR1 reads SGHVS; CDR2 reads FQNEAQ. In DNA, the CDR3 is TGTGCCAGCAGCTTCGGATCTCAGGGATTTAATCAGCCCCAGCATTTT. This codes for CASSFGSQGFNQPQHF.

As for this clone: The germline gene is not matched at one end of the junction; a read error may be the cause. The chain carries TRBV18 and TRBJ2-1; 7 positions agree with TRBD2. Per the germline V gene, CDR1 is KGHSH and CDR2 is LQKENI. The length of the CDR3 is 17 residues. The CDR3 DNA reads TGTGCCAGCTCACCACCCCCCTCGGTTAGCGGGTACAGTGAGCAGTTCTTC. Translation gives CASSPPPSVSGYSEQFF.

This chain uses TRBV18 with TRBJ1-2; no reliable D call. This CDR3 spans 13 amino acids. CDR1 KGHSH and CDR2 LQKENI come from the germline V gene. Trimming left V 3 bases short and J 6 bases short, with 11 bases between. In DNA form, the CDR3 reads TGTGCCAGCTCACCGCGTGGTGATCATGGCTACACCTTC. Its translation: CASSPRGDHGYTF.

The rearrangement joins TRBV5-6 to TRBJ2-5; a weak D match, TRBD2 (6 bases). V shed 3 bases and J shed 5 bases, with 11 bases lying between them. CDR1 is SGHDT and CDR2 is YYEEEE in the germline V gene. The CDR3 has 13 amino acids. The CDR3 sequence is CASSWRVSETQYF. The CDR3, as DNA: TGTGCCAGCAGCTGGAGGGTTTCGGAGACCCAGTACTTC.

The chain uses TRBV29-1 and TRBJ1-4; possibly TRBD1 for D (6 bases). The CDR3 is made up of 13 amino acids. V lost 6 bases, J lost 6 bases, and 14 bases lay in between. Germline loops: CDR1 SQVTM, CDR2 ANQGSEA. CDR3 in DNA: TGCAGCGTGACAGGCCCGGGGTATGAAAAACTGTTTTTT. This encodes CSVTGPGYEKLFF.

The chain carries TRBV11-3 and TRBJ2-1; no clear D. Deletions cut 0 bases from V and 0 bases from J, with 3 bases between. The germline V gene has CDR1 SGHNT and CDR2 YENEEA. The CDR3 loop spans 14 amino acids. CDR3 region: CASSLESSYNEQFF. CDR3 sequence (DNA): TGTGCCAGCAGCTTAGAGAGCTCCTACAATGAGCAGTTCTTC.

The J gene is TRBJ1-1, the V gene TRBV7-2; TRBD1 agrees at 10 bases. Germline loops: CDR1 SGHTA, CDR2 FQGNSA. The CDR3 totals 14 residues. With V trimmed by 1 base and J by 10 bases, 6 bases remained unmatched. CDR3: CASSLVIGDRGAFF. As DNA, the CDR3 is TGTGCCAGCAGCTTAGTAATAGGGGACAGGGGAGCTTTCTTT.

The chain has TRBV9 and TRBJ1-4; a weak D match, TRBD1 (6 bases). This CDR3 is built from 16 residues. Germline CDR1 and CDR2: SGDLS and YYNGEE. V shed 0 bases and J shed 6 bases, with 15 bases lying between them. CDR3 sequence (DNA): TGTGCCAGCAGCGTAGTTGGGGAGGGGGATCATGAAAAACTGTTTTTT. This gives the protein CASSVVGEGDHEKLFF.